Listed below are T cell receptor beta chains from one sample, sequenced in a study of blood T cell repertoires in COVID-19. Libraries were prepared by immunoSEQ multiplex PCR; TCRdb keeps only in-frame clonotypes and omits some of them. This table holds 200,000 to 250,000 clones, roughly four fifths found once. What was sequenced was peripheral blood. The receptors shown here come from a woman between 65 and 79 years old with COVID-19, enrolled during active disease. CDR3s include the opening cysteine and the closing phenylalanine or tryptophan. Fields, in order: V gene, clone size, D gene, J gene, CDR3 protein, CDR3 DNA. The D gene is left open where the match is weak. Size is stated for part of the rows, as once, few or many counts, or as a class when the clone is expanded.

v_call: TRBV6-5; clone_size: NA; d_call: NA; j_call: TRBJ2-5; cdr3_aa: CASSRERETQYF; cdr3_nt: TGTGCCAGCAGCCGGGAGAGAGAGACCCAGTACTTC
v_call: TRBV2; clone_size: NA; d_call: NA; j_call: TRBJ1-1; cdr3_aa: CASIRDRGTEAFF; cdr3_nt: TGTGCCAGTATCCGGGACCGGGGGACTGAAGCTTTCTTT
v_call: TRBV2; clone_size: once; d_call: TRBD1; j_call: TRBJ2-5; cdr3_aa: CASKDRGDGETQYF; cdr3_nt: TGTGCCAGCAAAGACAGGGGGGACGGGGAGACCCAGTACTTC
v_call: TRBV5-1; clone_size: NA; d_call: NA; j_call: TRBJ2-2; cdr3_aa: CASSKQGITGELFF; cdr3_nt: TGCGCCAGCAGCAAACAGGGAATCACCGGGGAGCTGTTTTTT
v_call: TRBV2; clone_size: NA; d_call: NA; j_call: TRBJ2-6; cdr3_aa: CASSARQGLSGANVLTF; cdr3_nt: TGTGCCAGCAGTGCCCGACAGGGACTCTCTGGGGCCAACGTCCTGACTTTC
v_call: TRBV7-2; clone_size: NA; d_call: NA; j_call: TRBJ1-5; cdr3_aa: CASSLTGDQPQHF; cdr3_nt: TGTGCCAGCAGCTTAACAGGCGATCAGCCCCAGCATTTT
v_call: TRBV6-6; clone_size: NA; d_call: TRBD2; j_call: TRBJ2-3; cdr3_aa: CARRGGADTQYF; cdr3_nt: TGTGCCCGCCGGGGAGGGGCAGATACGCAGTATTTT
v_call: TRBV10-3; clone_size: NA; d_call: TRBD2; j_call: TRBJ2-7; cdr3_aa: CAISRSGRDDEQYF; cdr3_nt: TGTGCCATCAGTCGTAGCGGGAGAGACGACGAGCAGTACTTC
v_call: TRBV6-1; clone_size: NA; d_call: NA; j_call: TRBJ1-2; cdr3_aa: CASSDQQGRTWVSGYTF; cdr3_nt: TGTGCCAGCAGTGATCAACAGGGCCGAACCTGGGTATCTGGCTACACCTTC
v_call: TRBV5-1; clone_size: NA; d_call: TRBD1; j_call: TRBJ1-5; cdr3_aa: CASSRTGDPPQPQHF; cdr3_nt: TGCGCCAGCAGCCGAACAGGGGACCCGCCTCAGCCCCAGCATTTT
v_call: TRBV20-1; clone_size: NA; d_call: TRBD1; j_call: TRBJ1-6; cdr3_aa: CSASRGTGYSPLHF; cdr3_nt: TGCAGTGCTAGTCGTGGGACAGGATATTCACCCCTCCACTTT
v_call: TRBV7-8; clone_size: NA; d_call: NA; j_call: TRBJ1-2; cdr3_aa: CASSIREGVNYGYTF; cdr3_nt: TGTGCCAGCAGCATAAGGGAGGGGGTAAACTATGGCTACACCTTC
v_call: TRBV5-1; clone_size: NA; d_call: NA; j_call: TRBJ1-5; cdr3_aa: CASSLAGDGQPQHF; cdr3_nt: TGCGCCAGCAGCTTAGCGGGGGACGGTCAGCCCCAGCATTTT
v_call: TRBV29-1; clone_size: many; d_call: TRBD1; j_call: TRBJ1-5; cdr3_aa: CSVGGTGVNQPQHF; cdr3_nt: TGCAGCGTTGGAGGGACAGGGGTCAATCAGCCCCAGCATTTT
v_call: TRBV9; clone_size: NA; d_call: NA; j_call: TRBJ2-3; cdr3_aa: CASSADYGGDTQYF; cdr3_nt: TGTGCCAGCAGCGCGGACTACGGGGGAGATACGCAGTATTTT
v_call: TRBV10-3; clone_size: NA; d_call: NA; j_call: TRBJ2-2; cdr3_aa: CAIMAGNLAGELFF; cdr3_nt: TGTGCCATCATGGCGGGTAATCTGGCCGGGGAGCTGTTTTTT
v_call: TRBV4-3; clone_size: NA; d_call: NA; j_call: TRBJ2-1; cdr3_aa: CASSRSRTSYNEQFF; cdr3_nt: TGCGCCAGCAGCCGATCCAGGACATCCTACAATGAGCAGTTCTTC
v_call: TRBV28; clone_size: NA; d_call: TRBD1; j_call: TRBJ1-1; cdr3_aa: CASSSSKTGRTEAFF; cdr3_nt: TGTGCCAGCAGTTCATCTAAGACAGGGAGGACTGAAGCTTTCTTT
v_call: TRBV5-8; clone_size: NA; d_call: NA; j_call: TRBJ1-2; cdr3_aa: CASSWQKGHNYGYTF; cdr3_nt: TGTGCCAGCAGCTGGCAGAAGGGGCATAACTATGGCTACACCTTC
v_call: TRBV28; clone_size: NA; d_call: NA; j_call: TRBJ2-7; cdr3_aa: CASSLLDEQYF; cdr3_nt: TGTGCCAGCAGCTTGTTAGACGAGCAGTACTTC
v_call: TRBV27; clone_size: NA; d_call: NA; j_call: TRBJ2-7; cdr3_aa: CASSYRELSF; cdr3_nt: TGTGCCAGCAGTTACAGGGAATTGTCCTTC
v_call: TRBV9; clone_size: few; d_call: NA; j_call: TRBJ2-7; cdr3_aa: CASSVGLMTENTYEQYF; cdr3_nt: TGTGCCAGCAGCGTAGGTTTAATGACAGAGAATACCTACGAGCAGTACTTC
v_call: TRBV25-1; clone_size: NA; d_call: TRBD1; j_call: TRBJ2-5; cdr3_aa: CASSQLHGTATQETQYF; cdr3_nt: TGTGCCAGCAGCCAATTACACGGGACAGCCACCCAAGAGACCCAGTACTTC
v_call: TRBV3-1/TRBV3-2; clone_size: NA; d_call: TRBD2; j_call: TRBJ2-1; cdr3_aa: CASSSGLADYNEQFF; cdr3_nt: TGTGCCAGCAGCTCCGGACTAGCGGACTACAATGAGCAGTTCTTC
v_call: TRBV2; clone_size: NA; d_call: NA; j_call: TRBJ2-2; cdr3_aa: CASSIQGSGELFF; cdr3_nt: TGTGCCAGCAGCATTCAGGGATCCGGGGAGCTGTTTTTT
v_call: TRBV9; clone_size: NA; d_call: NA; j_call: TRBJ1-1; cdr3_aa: CASSPGEGRNTEAFF; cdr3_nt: TGTGCCAGCAGCCCGGGGGAGGGTCGGAACACTGAAGCTTTCTTT
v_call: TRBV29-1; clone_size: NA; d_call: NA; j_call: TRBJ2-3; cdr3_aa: CSVAGYLPDTQYF; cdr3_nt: TGCAGCGTTGCGGGGTACCTACCAGATACGCAGTATTTT
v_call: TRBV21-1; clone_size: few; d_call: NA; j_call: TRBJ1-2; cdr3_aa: CASNMIRGGYTF; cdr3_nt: TGTGCCAGCAACATGATAAGGGGTGGCTACACCTTC
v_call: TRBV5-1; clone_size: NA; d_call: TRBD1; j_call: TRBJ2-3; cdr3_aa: CASSLTGESTDTQYF; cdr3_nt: TGCGCCAGCAGCTTGACAGGGGAAAGCACAGATACGCAGTATTTT
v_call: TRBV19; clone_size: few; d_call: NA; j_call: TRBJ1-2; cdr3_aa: CAITDQYYGYTF; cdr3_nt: TGTGCCATCACAGACCAATACTATGGCTACACCTTC
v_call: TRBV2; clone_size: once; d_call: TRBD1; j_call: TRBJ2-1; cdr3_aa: CASSTRQGEQFF; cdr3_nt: TGTGCCAGCAGTACCCGACAGGGTGAGCAGTTCTTC
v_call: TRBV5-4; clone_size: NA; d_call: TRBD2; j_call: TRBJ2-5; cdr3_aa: CASSLRTSGSGETQYF; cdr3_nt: TGTGCCAGCAGCCTCCGGACTAGCGGGAGCGGAGAGACCCAGTACTTC